This T cell receptor (beta chain) was found in a study of OX40 agonist ivuxolimab in advanced cancers. Whole-study results and caveats: The antigen specificity of the peripheral T cells (those that were expanded) was not determined. At 0.1-3.0 mg/kg, partial responders had clonal expansion among the lowest observed.

This clone was recorded once. Its antigen is not identified. Assay: immunoSEQ multiplex PCR; the TCRdb copy retains only in-frame clones and omits some. The table has around 86,000 clones, about 93% seen once; the top ten hold about 13%. The TCR comes from an adult with an advanced solid tumor such as melanoma, head and neck, liver or kidney cancer. The specimen comprised CD4+ or CD8+ T cells sorted from blood, sampled in a trial of the OX40 agonist ivuxolimab.

CDR3 residues: CASSVTGIDEQFF. The CDR3, as DNA: TGTGCCAGCAGCGTTACAGGGATCGATGAGCAGTTCTTC. The V gene is TRBV9, the J gene TRBJ2-1; maybe TRBD1 (6 bases). Germline V gives CDR1 SGDLS, CDR2 YYNGEE. This CDR3 is 13 amino acids long. V was trimmed by 2 bases and J by 8 bases, leaving 11 bases between them.